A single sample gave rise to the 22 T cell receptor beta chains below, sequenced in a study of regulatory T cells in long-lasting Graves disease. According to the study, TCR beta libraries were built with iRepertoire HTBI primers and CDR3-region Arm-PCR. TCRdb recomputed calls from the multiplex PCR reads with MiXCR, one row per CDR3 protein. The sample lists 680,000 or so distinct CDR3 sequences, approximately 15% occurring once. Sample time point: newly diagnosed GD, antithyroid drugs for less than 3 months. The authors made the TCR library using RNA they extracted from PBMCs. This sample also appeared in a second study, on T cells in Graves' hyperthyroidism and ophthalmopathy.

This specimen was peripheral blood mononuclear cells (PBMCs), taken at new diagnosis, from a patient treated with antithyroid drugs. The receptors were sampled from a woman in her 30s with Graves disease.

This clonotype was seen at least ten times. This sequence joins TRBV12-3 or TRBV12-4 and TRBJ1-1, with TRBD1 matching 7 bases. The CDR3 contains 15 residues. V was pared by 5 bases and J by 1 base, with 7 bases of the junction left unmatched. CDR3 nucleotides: TGTGCCAGCAGTACCCAGGGGGGGGGGAACACTGAAGCTTTCTTT. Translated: CASSTQGGGNTEAFF.

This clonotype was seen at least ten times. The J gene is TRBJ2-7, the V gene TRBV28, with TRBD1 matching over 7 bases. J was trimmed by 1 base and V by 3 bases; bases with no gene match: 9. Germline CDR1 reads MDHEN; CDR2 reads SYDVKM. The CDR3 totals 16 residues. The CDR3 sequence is CASSLVDRVGSYEQYF. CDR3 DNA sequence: TGTGCCAGCAGTTTGGTAGACAGGGTCGGGTCCTACGAGCAGTACTTC.

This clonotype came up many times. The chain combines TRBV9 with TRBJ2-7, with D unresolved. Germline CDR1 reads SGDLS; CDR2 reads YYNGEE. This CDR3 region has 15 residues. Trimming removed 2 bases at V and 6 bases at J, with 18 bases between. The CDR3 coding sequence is TGTGCCAGCAGCGTTGGTCCAGTGAGCTCCGGCGAGCAGTACTTC. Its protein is CASSVGPVSSGEQYF.

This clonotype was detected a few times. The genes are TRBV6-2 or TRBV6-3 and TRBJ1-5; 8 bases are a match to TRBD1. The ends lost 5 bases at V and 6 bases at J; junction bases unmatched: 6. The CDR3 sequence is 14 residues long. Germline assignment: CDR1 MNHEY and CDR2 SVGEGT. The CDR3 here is CASSPSRGRQPQHF. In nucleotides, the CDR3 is TGTGCCAGCAGTCCGAGCAGGGGGCGTCAGCCCCAGCATTTT.

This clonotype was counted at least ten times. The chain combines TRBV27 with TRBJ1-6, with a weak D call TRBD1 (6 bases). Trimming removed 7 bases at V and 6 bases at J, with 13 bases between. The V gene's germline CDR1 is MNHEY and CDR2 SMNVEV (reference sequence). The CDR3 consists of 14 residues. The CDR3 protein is CASKSWTANSPLHF. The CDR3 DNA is TGTGCCAGCAAATCATGGACAGCTAATTCACCCCTCCACTTT.

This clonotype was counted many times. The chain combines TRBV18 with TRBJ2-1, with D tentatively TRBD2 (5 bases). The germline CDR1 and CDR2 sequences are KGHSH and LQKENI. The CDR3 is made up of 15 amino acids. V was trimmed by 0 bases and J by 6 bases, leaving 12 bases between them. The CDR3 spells CASSPPLESFNEQFF. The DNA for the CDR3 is TGTGCCAGCTCACCACCACTAGAGTCTTTCAATGAGCAGTTCTTC.

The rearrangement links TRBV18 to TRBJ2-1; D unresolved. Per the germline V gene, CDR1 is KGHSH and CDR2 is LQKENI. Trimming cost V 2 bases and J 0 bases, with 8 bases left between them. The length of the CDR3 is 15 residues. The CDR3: CASSPSHSSYNEQFF. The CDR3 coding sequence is TGTGCCAGCTCACCATCTCACAGCTCCTACAATGAGCAGTTCTTC. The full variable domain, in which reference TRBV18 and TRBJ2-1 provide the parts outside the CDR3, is NAGVMQNPRHLVRRRGQEARLRCSPMKGHSHVYWYRQLPEEGLKFMVYLQKENIIDESGMPKERFSAEFPKEGPSILRIQQVVRGDSAAYFCASSPSHSSYNEQFFGPGTRLTVL.

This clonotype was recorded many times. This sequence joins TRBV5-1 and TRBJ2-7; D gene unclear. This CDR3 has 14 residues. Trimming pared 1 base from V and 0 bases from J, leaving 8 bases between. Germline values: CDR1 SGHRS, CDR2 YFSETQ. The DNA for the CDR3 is TGCGCCAGCAGCTTGAGGACGGACTCCTACGAGCAGTACTTC. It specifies CASSLRTDSYEQYF.

As DNA, the CDR3 is TGTGCCAGCAGACCCGCAGTATCCTTAGATACGCAGTATTTT. Its translation: CASRPAVSLDTQYF. This chain links TRBV5-5 with TRBJ2-3; D gene unclear. From germline, CDR1 is SGHKS and CDR2 YYEKEE (reference sequence). The CDR3 contains 14 residues. V lost 5 bases and J 5 bases, leaving 15 bases between the germline ends. Using reference TRBV5-5 and TRBJ2-3 for the parts outside the CDR3, the full variable domain is DAGVTQSPTHLIKTRGQQVTLRCSPISGHKSVSWYQQVLGQGPQFIFQYYEKEERGRGNFPDRFSARQFPNYSSELNVNALLLGDSALYLCASRPAVSLDTQYFGPGTRLTVL.

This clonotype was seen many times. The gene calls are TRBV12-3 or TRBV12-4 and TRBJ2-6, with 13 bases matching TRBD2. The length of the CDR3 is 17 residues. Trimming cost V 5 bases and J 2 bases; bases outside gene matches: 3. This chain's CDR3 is CASSPLAGGPGANVLTF. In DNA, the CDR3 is TGTGCCAGCAGTCCACTAGCGGGAGGGCCTGGGGCCAACGTCCTGACTTTC.

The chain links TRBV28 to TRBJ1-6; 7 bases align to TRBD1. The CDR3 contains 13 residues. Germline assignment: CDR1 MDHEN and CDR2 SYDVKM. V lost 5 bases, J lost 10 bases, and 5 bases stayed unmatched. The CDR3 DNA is TGTGCCAGCAGTCCCGACAGGGCATCACCCCTCCACTTT. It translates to CASSPDRASPLHF.

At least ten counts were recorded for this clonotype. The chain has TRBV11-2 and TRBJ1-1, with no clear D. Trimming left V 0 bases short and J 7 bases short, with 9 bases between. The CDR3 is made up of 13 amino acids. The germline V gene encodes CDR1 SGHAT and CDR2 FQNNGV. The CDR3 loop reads CASSLDRRFEAFF. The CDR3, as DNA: TGTGCCAGCAGCTTAGATCGCCGGTTTGAAGCTTTCTTT.

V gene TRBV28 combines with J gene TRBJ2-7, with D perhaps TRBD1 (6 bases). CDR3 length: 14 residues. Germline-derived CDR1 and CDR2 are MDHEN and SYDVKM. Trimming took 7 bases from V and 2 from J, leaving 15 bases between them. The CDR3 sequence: CASTKNRDPYEQYF. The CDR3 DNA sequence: TGTGCCAGCACGAAAAACAGGGATCCCTACGAGCAGTACTTC. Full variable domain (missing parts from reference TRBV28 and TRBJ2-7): DVKVTQSSRYLVKRTGEKVFLECVQDMDHENMFWYRQDPGLGLRLIYFSYDVKMKEKGDIPEGYSVSREKKERFSLILESASTNQTSMYLCASTKNRDPYEQYFGPGTRLTVT.

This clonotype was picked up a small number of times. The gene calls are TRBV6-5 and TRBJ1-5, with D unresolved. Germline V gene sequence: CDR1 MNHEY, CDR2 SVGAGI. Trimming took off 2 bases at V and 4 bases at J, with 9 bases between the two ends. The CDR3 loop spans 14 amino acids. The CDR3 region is CASSYIGKNQPQHF. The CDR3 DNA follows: TGTGCCAGCAGTTACATAGGGAAGAATCAGCCCCAGCATTTT.

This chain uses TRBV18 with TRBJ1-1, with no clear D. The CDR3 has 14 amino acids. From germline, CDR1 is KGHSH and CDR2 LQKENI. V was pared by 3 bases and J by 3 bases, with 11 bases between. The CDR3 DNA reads TGTGCCAGCTCACCGCCGAACTCGGACACTGAAGCTTTCTTT. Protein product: CASSPPNSDTEAFF.

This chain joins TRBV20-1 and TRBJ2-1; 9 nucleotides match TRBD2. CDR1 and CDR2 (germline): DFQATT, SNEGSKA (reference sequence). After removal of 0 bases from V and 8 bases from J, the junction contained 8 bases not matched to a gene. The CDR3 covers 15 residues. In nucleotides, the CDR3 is TGCAGTGCTAGAGATTTTGGACTAGCGTTACATGAGCAGTTCTTC. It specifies CSARDFGLALHEQFF.

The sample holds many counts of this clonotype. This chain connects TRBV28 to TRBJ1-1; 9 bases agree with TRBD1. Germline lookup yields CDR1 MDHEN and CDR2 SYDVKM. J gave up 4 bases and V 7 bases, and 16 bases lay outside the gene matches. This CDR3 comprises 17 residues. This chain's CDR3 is CASKPPLGDRVGTEAFF. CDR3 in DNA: TGTGCCAGCAAGCCTCCCCTGGGGGACAGGGTTGGCACTGAAGCTTTCTTT. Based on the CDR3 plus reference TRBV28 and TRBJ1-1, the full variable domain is DVKVTQSSRYLVKRTGEKVFLECVQDMDHENMFWYRQDPGLGLRLIYFSYDVKMKEKGDIPEGYSVSREKKERFSLILESASTNQTSMYLCASKPPLGDRVGTEAFFGQGTRLTVV.

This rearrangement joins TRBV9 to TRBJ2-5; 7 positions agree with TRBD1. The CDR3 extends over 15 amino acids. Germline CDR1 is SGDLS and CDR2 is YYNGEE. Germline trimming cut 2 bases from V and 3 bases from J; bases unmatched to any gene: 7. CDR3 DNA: TGTGCCAGCAGCGTCACCGGGACAGCTAAAGAGACCCAGTACTTC. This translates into CASSVTGTAKETQYF.

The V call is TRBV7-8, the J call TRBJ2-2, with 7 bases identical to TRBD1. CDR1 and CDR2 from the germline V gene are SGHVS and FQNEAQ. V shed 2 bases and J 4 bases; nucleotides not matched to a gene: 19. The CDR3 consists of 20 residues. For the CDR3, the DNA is TGTGCCAGCAGCTTAAAGGCGCCACGACAGGGCTCTTTTTCCACCGGGGAGCTGTTTTTT. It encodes CASSLKAPRQGSFSTGELFF.

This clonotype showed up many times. CDR3 sequence reads: CASTPDRGSHNEQFF. The CDR3 region has the DNA TGTGCCAGCACCCCGGACAGGGGGAGTCACAATGAGCAGTTCTTC. The chain carries TRBV12-3 or TRBV12-4 and TRBJ2-1, with 10 bases identical to TRBD1. Losses at the gene ends were 7 bases for V and 5 bases for J; bases not matched to a gene: 8. The CDR3 has 15 amino acids.

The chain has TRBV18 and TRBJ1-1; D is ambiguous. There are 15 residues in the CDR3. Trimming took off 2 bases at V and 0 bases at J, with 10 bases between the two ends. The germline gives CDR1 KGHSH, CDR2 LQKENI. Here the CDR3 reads CASSPVSGMNTEAFF. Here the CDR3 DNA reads TGTGCCAGCTCACCAGTATCGGGGATGAACACTGAAGCTTTCTTT.

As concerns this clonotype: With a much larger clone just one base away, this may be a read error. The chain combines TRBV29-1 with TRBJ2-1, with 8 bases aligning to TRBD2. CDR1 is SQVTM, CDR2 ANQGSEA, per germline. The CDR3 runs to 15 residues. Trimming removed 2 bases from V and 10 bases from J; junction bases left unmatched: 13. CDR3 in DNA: TGCAGCGTTGAATGGGACGGGGGGGGGCCCAAGGAGCAGTTCTTC. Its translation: CSVEWDGGGPKEQFF.